The clone carrying this T cell receptor (beta chain) was found many times. Its antigen is not known. The TCR beta library used iRepertoire HTBI primers with Arm-PCR amplification of CDR3. MiXCR, run by TCRdb on the multiplex PCR reads, gives a single entry per CDR3 protein. The sample has around 480,000 distinct CDR3 sequences, 15% to 20% seen once; the top ten hold 20% to 25%. This record comes from a study of regulatory T cells in long-lasting Graves disease. Findings of the study overall: Persistent patients shared 2,500 to 3,000 public clonotypes among themselves. Newly diagnosed patients shared fewer, at 900 to 1,000.

Regarding time point: newly diagnosed GD, antithyroid drugs for less than 3 months. Extracted PBMC RNA gave rise to the TCR library. Trimming at V came to 6 bases and at J to 6 bases, leaving 6 bases not matched to a gene. This CDR3 is 13 amino acids long. Germline CDR1 MDHEN, CDR2 SYDVKM. This same sample was also taken into another study, of T cells in Graves' hyperthyroidism and ophthalmopathy. In that study: Orbital computed tomography, thyroid ultrasound, serum thyroxine and TRAb, and clinical symptoms together informed the diagnoses. During a first-round RT-PCR of the TCR CDR3, the HTBI primer set was used. A model built on 13 V-J features separated ophthalmopathy from stable hyperthyroidism.

Material: peripheral blood mononuclear cells (PBMCs), obtained at new diagnosis, from a patient treated with antithyroid drugs. The source is a woman in her forties or fifties with Graves disease. The genes are TRBV28 and TRBJ2-3; 7 bases are shared with TRBD1. The CDR3 reads CASSQQGRDTQYF. In DNA form, the CDR3 reads TGTGCCAGCAGCCAACAGGGGCGGGATACGCAGTATTTT.